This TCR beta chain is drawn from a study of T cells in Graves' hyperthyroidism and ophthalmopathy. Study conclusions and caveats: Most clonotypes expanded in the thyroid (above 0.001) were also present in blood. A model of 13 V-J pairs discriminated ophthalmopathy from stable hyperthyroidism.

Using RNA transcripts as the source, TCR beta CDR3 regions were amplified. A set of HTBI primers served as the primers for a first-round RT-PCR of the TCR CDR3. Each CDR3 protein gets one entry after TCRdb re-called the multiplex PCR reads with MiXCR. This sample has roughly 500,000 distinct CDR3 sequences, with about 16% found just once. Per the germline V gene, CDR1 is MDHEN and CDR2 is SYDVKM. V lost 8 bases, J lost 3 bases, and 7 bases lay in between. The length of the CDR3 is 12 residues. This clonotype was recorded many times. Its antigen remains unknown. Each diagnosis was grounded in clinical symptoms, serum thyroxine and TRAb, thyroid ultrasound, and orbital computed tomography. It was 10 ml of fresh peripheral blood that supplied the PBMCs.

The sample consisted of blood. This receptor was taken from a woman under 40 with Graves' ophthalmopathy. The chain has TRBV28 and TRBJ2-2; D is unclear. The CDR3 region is CASPSHTGELFF. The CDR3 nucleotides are TGTGCCAGCCCGAGCCACACCGGGGAGCTGTTTTTT.